This TCR beta chain was obtained from a study of CD8 T cells in Susac syndrome. About 0.5 to 1 ug RNA was reverse transcribed with random hexamers. MiXCR was run by TCRdb on the immunoSEQ multiplex PCR reads, yielding one entry per CDR3 protein. The table records 150,000 to 200,000 distinct CDR3 sequences, roughly nine tenths of them present only once. The CDR3 is made up of 17 amino acids. J lost 4 bases, V lost 0 bases, and 9 bases had no gene match. CDR1 and CDR2 from the germline V gene are LGHDT and YNNKEL (reference sequence). The sequence came from a human donor with Susac syndrome. Sequencing input: CD4+ T cells from PBMCs. J is TRBJ1-2 and V is TRBV3-1; 9 nucleotides match TRBD1. The CDR3 sequence is CASSQELGTGSAYGYTF. CDR3 DNA: TGTGCCAGCAGCCAAGAGTTGGGGACAGGGTCCGCCTATGGCTACACCTTC.